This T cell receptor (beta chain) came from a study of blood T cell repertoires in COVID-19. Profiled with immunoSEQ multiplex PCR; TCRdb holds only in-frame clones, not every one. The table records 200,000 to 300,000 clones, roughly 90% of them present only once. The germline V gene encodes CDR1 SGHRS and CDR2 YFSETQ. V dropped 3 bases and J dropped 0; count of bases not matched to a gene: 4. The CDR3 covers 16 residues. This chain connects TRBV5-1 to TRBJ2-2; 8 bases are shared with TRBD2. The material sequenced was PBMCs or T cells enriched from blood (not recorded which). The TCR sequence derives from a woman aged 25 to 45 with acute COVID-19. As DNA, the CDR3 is TGCGCCAGCAGCTGGATGGGACTAGCGAACACCGGGGAGCTGTTTTTT. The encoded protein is CASSWMGLANTGELFF.